This TCR beta chain originates from a study of identifying expanded T cells in peripheral blood. Trimming took 0 bases from V and 2 from J; bases not matched to a gene: 11. The CDR3 contains 19 residues. Germline CDR1 MGHRA, CDR2 YSYEKL. A single count supports this clone. The assay was immunoSEQ multiplex PCR, and TCRdb's table has in-frame clones only and misses some. The data show some 120,000 clones, around 84% seen once. The rearrangement links TRBV4-1 to TRBJ2-4; 9 positions agree with TRBD2. The receptor was isolated from a person aged 18-69 years in good health. Specimen: blood. As DNA, the CDR3 is TGCGCCAGCAGCCAAGAATGGGGAGGCGGGGGGGCGTCCAAAAACATTCAGTACTTC. Translating it yields CASSQEWGGGGASKNIQYF.